This T cell receptor beta chain comes out of a study of molecular identifiers for immune sequencing clone quantification (dated by TCRdb to the late 2010s). Notes on the research overall: For a replicate experiment, RNA from roughly 18,000 or 92,000 naive CD8 T cells was divided into five aliquots, and four of the five aliquots were sequenced. This methods study used CD8 T cells to benchmark TCR RNA copy counting and molecular-identifier clustering-based TCR repertoire sequencing (MIDCIRS).

Libraries were prepared through PCR. Sequencing took place on a NextSeq 500. Preparation of bulk TCR libraries followed a previously described approach, with the TCR primers listed in Table S5. Total RNA was purified with the Qiagen AllPrep DNA/RNA kit. Reads from multiple sequencing runs of the same library were pooled before analysis. Concerning the study's data processing: Reads were retained only if their TCR constant sequence matched exactly, and those retained reads were trimmed to 150 nt and grouped according to their 12-nt molecular barcodes. Reads inside each barcode group were sub-clustered using a 15% Levenshtein threshold, and a quality-weighted consensus sequence was constructed for each RNA molecule. Non-functional sequences were filtered out, along with any lower-count sequence sitting one edit away from another sequence. On the basis of fitting two negative binomial distributions, barcode sub-clusters with fewer than 20% of the maximum read count were discarded. The public reads were run again by TCRdb, first through fastp at Q25 and then through MiXCR, and only productive beta chains were kept. Every distinct CDR3 protein forms one entry, paired with its most common genes and DNA. These V and J calls derive from TCRdb rather than the authors' analysis. Present in this sample are about 630,000 distinct CDR3 sequences, over 25% of which were seen just once. Jointly, the top ten make up 0.7% to 0.95% of the sample.

A note on this clonotype: The clone's antigen remains unknown. No quality values exist for individual bases; no much larger clone is one base distant.

Naive CD8 T cell libraries were made from approximately 22,000 to 940,000 sorted cells using 10%, 30% or 50% of purified RNA. Naive CD8 T cells, defined as CD8+CD4-CCR7+CD45RA+, were FACS-sorted into RLT Plus buffer on a BD FACSAria II. Roughly ten TCR copies' worth of Jurkat RNA were spiked into about 20,000-1,000,000 naive CD8 T cell samples to test detection sensitivity. CD8 T cells were enriched with RosetteSep CD8+ T Cell Enrichment Cocktail and Ficoll-Paque, followed by ACK red cell lysis. Findings and caveats that apply to the study as a whole: Highly expanded clone sizes could be underestimated because identical TCR molecules may share a barcode. Modeling estimated about three recovered TCR RNA copies per cell, compared with about 10 by digital PCR, which implies about 30% capture efficiency. The naive libraries included spiked-in Jurkat TCR RNA (fewer than 11 copies' worth), and this Jurkat TCR RNA is not part of the donor repertoire. When barcode sub-clustering was not used, chimeric consensus sequences inflated TCR diversity, with chimeras reaching as high as 47%. Clones above 20 RNA copies held over 99% of molecules in CMV-specific effector cells but under 1% in naive cells. Even against a background of 800,000 to 1,000,000 naive CD8 T cells, spiked-in Jurkat TCR RNA amounting to a single cell's worth was reported to be detectable.

Taken from cysteine to phenylalanine, the CDR3 has 20 residues. CDR3 DNA only is kept here, 60 bases in frame from base 1. Here V drops 1 base and J drops 2 bases, and the junction holds 17 bases not matched to any gene. The germline V gene (reference sequence) yields SEHNR for CDR1 and FQNEAQ for CDR2. Sequenced sample: naive CD8+ T cells from blood, with Jurkat cell RNA spiked in. The cell subset or site label on this specimen signifies: FACS-sorted CD8+CD4-CCR7+CD45RA+ naive T cells. The TCR was taken from a human donor in good health. Some libraries in this study had Jurkat cell RNA spiked in. The V gene is TRBV7-9 and the J gene is TRBJ2-3; the junction holds 8 bases that match TRBD2. This receptor carries the CDR3 CASSLVLGYRRGDHTDTQYF. The bases are TGTGCCAGCAGCTTAGTCTTGGGCTATCGGCGGGGGGATCACACAGATACGCAGTATTTT.